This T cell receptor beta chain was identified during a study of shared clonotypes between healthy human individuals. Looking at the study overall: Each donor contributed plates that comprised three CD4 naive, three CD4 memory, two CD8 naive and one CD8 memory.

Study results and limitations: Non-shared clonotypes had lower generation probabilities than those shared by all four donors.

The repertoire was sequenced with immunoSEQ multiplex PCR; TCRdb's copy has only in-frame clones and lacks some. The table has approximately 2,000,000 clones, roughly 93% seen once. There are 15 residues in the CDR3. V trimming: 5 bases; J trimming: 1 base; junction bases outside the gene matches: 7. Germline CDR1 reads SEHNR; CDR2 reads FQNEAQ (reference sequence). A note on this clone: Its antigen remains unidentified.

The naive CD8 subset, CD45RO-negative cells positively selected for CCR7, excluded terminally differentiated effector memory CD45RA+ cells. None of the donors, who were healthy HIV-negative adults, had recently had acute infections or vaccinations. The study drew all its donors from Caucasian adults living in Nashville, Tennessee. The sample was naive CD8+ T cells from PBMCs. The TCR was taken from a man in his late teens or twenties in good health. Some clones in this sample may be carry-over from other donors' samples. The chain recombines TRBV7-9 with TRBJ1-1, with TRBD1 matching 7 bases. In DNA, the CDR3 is TGTGCCAGCAGCCCCCAAACAGGGGCGAACACTGAAGCTTTCTTT. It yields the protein CASSPQTGANTEAFF.